This entry lists 10 T cell receptor beta chains sequenced from one sample in a study of beta chain features in type 1 diabetes. For these TCRs, the target antigens are not known. Investigators reverse transcribed all isolated RNA, so they sequenced expressed TCRB transcripts. This table comes from immunoSEQ multiplex PCR, and its TCRdb copy is limited to in-frame clones, with some not included. The table includes a few hundred thousand clones, 14% detected once. The study, taken as a whole, reports: Within each of all four CD4+ subsets, Type 1 diabetes patients had TCRB CDR3s that were moderately but significantly shorter.

Sequencing was carried out using naive CD4+ T cells from blood. The receptor set was obtained from a man under 40 with type 1 diabetes.

This clone occurred a few times. The rearrangement joins TRBV28 to TRBJ2-4; the match to TRBD1 covers 8 bases. Germline assignment: CDR1 MDHEN and CDR2 SYDVKM. The CDR3 sequence is 14 residues long. J gave up 6 bases and V 6 bases, and 7 bases lay outside the gene matches. In DNA, the CDR3 is TGTGCCAGCAGCCTGGCACAGGGGGGAAACATTCAGTACTTC. Its translation: CASSLAQGGNIQYF.

This clone has more than one count but fewer than ten. Written as DNA, the CDR3 is TGTGCCAGCAGTGAGGGGGAGGGGGACATTCAGTACTTC. This gives the protein CASSEGEGDIQYF. V usage is TRBV2 and J usage is TRBJ2-4, with D tentatively TRBD2 (7 bases). Deletions cut 3 bases from V and 8 bases from J, with 11 bases between. The CDR3 is made up of 13 amino acids. CDR1 and CDR2 (germline): SNHLY, FYNNEI.

In its sample, this clone was seen a few times. The CDR3 DNA is TGTGCCAGCAGCTTGGGTGGGACAACGAACACCGGGGAGCTGTTTTTT. Protein sequence: CASSLGGTTNTGELFF. The genes are TRBV5-4 and TRBJ2-2; D is perhaps TRBD1 (6 bases). Trimming stripped 0 bases from V and 0 bases from J, with 9 bases between. Per germline, CDR1 SGHNT and CDR2 YYREEE (reference sequence). The CDR3 runs 16 residues.

This clone was observed a handful of times. This sequence joins TRBV28 and TRBJ1-2; D unresolved. Germline V CDR1 and CDR2: MDHEN, SYDVKM. Trimming removed 6 bases at V and 8 bases at J, with 16 bases between. The CDR3 sequence is 13 residues long. Here the CDR3 reads CASRAWTRGGYTF. For the CDR3, the DNA is TGTGCCAGCAGGGCGTGGACCCGAGGGGGCTACACCTTC.

The chain carries TRBV2 and TRBJ1-5; D gene uncertain. The CDR3 length is 15 residues. Trimming cost V 0 bases and J 7 bases, with 13 bases left between them. CDR1 and CDR2 (germline): SNHLY, FYNNEI. CDR3 amino acids: CASSEANSRSQPQHF. CDR3 nucleotides: TGTGCCAGCAGTGAAGCTAATAGTCGGTCGCAGCCCCAGCATTTT.

This clone was observed a handful of times. The rearrangement uses TRBV6-4 and TRBJ2-2, with 12 positions matching TRBD2. Trimming cost V 8 bases and J 6 bases; bases outside gene matches: 10. CDR3 length equals 16 residues. CDR1 is MRHNA, CDR2 SNTAGT, per germline. The CDR3 region is CASGSTSGRFPGELFF. CDR3 coding DNA: TGTGCCAGCGGATCCACTAGCGGGAGGTTCCCCGGGGAGCTGTTTTTT.

The chain is built from TRBV7-9 and TRBJ2-1; 7 nucleotides agree with TRBD2. This CDR3 spans 16 amino acids. The germline V gene encodes CDR1 SEHNR and CDR2 FQNEAQ (reference sequence). J gave up 5 bases and V 3 bases, and 10 bases lay outside the gene matches. CDR3: CASSLRLAVINNEQFF. In nucleotides, the CDR3 is TGTGCCAGCAGCTTGAGGCTAGCGGTGATAAACAATGAGCAGTTCTTC.

The gene calls are TRBV9 and TRBJ2-1; weak D call: TRBD2 (6 bases). CDR3 length: 16 amino acids. V gave up 2 bases and J gave up 0 bases, with 12 bases separating them. The germline CDR1 and CDR2 sequences are SGDLS and YYNGEE. The CDR3 loop is CASSVGTSSSYNEQFF. The CDR3 DNA reads TGTGCCAGCAGCGTCGGGACTTCAAGCTCCTACAATGAGCAGTTCTTC.

This clone was seen a handful of times. The CDR3 DNA reads as TGTGCCAGCTCACCGGGGCGGCTAAATGAAAAACTGTTTTTT. Its protein is CASSPGRLNEKLFF. The chain links TRBV18 to TRBJ1-4; TRBD1 is a possible D gene (5 bases). Looked up from germline, CDR1 is KGHSH and CDR2 is LQKENI. V was pared by 3 bases and J by 5 bases, with 10 bases between. The CDR3 has 14 amino acids.

This clone turned up a few times. This chain joins TRBV14 and TRBJ2-7; TRBD1 matches at 7 bases. Germline assignment: CDR1 SGHDN and CDR2 FVKESK. This CDR3 is built from 13 residues. The J segment lost 5 bases and the V segment lost 0 bases, leaving 1 base of the junction unmatched. The CDR3 loop reads CASSQEQGDEQYF. As DNA, the CDR3 is TGTGCCAGCAGCCAAGAGCAGGGGGACGAGCAGTACTTC.